This T cell receptor beta chain was obtained from a study of blood T cell repertoires in COVID-19. Libraries were prepared by immunoSEQ multiplex PCR; TCRdb keeps only in-frame clonotypes and omits some of them. The sample includes 100,000 to 150,000 clones, about 80% of them seen just once. Germline CDR1 reads LGHDT; CDR2 reads YNNKEL (reference sequence). Trimming cost V 1 base and J 3 bases, with 18 bases left between them. The CDR3 runs 17 residues. This clone was detected only once. The sequencing sample was made of peripheral blood. This chain uses TRBV3-1 (or the pseudogene TRBV3-2) with TRBJ1-1, with TRBD1 as a possible D gene (5 bases). The origin of this receptor is a human donor in a cohort sampled during active COVID-19. CDR3: CASSQVLGTGTHTEAFF. The CDR3 nucleotides are TGTGCCAGCAGCCAAGTTTTAGGAACCGGGACTCACACTGAAGCTTTCTTT.